A single sample gave rise to the 21 T cell receptor beta chains below, sequenced in a study of T cell repertoires in cytomegalovirus infection. TCRdb independently ran MiXCR on the reads; one entry per CDR3 protein. The data show approximately 70,000 distinct CDR3 sequences, over 3.5% seen once. Sequencing input: PBMCs. These receptors were obtained from a human donor in good health (CMV status not recorded). Some clones in this sample may be carry-over from other donors' samples.

V gene TRBV4-1 combines with J gene TRBJ1-5; no definite D call. The germline V gene has CDR1 MGHRA and CDR2 YSYEKL. The V end was cut by 3 bases, the J end by 0 bases, with 9 bases between. This CDR3 contains 15 residues. The CDR3 region is CASSQTWLSNQPQHF. CDR3 sequence (DNA): TGCGCCAGCAGCCAGACCTGGCTTAGCAATCAGCCCCAGCATTTT.

The V and J genes are TRBV27 and TRBJ1-2; D gene ambiguous. The CDR3 sequence is 13 residues long. The germline CDR1 and CDR2 sequences are MNHEY and SMNVEV (reference sequence). V lost 4 bases to trimming and J lost 0 bases, with 6 bases between them. The DNA of the CDR3 is TGTGCCAGCAGTTATCACACTAACTATGGCTACACCTTC. Its protein product is CASSYHTNYGYTF.

Ten or more counts support this clonotype. This CDR3 is CASSYIAGDIQYF. CDR3 DNA: TGTGCCAGCAGCTATATAGCCGGGGACATTCAGTACTTC. The chain uses TRBV7-2 and TRBJ2-4, with D possibly matching TRBD2 (5 bases). The CDR3 has 13 residues. V dropped 4 bases and J dropped 8 bases, with 12 bases sitting between them. CDR1 and CDR2 (germline): SGHTA, FQGNSA.

This clonotype was seen many times. V gene TRBV7-2 combines with J gene TRBJ1-2; the D is unclear. The germline gives CDR1 SGHTA, CDR2 FQGNSA. CDR3 length: 12 residues. V lost 7 bases, J lost 5 bases, and 11 bases lay in between. The CDR3: CASTPTRYGYTF. The CDR3 DNA follows: TGTGCCAGCACTCCAACTCGGTATGGCTACACCTTC.

This clonotype was detected ten times or more. The chain has TRBV20-1 and TRBJ1-5, with D uncertain. V was clipped by 3 bases and J by 6 bases, with 12 bases between them. The CDR3 spans 13 residues. CDR1 and CDR2 from the germline V gene are DFQATT and SNEGSKA (reference sequence). The CDR3 coding sequence is TGCAGTGCTAGTGAGGGAACCCCTCAGCCCCAGCATTTT. Translated, it gives CSASEGTPQPQHF.

This clonotype was seen ten or more times. The rearrangement joins TRBV6-2 or TRBV6-3 to TRBJ1-1; 8 bases match TRBD1. The ends lost 5 bases at V and 5 bases at J; junction bases unmatched: 4. CDR1 and CDR2 from the germline V gene are MNHEY and SVGEGT. The CDR3 runs to 13 residues. This CDR3 reads CASSPRTGTEAFF. The CDR3 DNA reads as TGTGCCAGCAGTCCGCGGACAGGGACTGAAGCTTTCTTT.

This clonotype has at least ten counts. The rearrangement joins TRBV7-2 to TRBJ2-7; TRBD1 matches at 9 bases. CDR3 size: 13 residues. The germline gives CDR1 SGHTA, CDR2 FQGNSA. Unmatched junction bases numbered 1, after V lost 5 bases and J lost 2 bases. The CDR3 is CASSRQGAYEQYF. The CDR3 DNA follows: TGTGCCAGCAGCCGACAGGGGGCCTACGAGCAGTACTTC.

This clonotype has a count of ten or more. The chain couples TRBV10-3 to TRBJ2-5, with D perhaps TRBD1 or TRBD2 (6 bases each). Germline CDR1 and CDR2: ENHRY and SYGVKD. This CDR3 spans 13 amino acids. V was cut by 11 bases and J by 4 bases, with 17 bases left in between. As DNA, the CDR3 is TGTGCCGGATCCCCCGGGGGCGGAGAGACCCAGTACTTC. Its protein is CAGSPGGGETQYF.

This clonotype occurred many times. V is TRBV4-3 and J is TRBJ2-3, with D hard to call. Germline-derived CDR1 and CDR2 are LGHNA and YSLEER. Trimming removed 4 bases from V and 2 bases from J, with 10 bases in between. The CDR3 length is 14 residues. CDR3 DNA: TGCGCCAGCAGCCCCGGAGCCCCCACAGATACGCAGTATTTT. Amino acids: CASSPGAPTDTQYF.

This clonotype has at least ten counts. V usage is TRBV6-5 and J usage is TRBJ2-1; 8 bases are a match to TRBD2. This CDR3 comprises 15 residues. The trim removed 4 bases at V and 3 bases at J, leaving 5 bases unmatched. Looked up from germline, CDR1 is MNHEY and CDR2 is SVGAGI. CDR3 in DNA: TGTGCCAGCAGTTCGCTTAGCGGGAACTACAATGAGCAGTTCTTC. This encodes CASSSLSGNYNEQFF.

This clonotype was observed many times. The chain employs TRBV7-6 and TRBJ2-2, with 14 nucleotides matching TRBD2. V was clipped by 5 bases and J by 3 bases; unmatched bases: 5. Germline CDR1 reads SGHVS; CDR2 reads FNYEAQ. This CDR3 is built from 17 residues. The CDR3 DNA sequence: TGTGCCAGCAGCCGGACTAGCGGGAGGAGGGACACCGGGGAGCTGTTTTTT. Translation: CASSRTSGRRDTGELFF.

This clonotype was seen ten or more times. CDR3 sequence reads: CASSFKWRERFTDTQYF. Written as DNA, the CDR3 is TGTGCCAGCAGCTTTAAATGGCGGGAGCGATTCACAGATACGCAGTATTTT. The chain couples TRBV7-2 to TRBJ2-3; 7 bases are shared with TRBD2. The CDR3 runs 17 residues. Germline CDR1 and CDR2: SGHTA and FQGNSA. The V gene end was trimmed by 3 bases and the J gene end by 2 bases; junction bases not matched to a gene: 11.

There are many counts of this clonotype. The J gene is TRBJ2-2, the V gene TRBV6-5, with TRBD2 matching 7 bases. The ends lost 2 bases at V and 6 bases at J; junction bases unmatched: 9. This CDR3 contains 16 residues. Germline CDR1 MNHEY, CDR2 SVGAGI. CDR3 region: CASSYGSGTSSGELFF. CDR3 sequence (DNA): TGTGCCAGCAGTTACGGAAGCGGGACCAGCTCCGGGGAGCTGTTTTTT.

This clonotype was counted ten times or more. The chain uses TRBV11-3 and TRBJ1-2, with D possibly being TRBD1 (5 bases). This CDR3 has 13 residues. Germline V gene data show CDR1 as SGHNT and CDR2 as YENEEA. The V end lost 5 bases, the J end lost 2 bases, and 9 bases lay between the germline ends. The CDR3 protein is CASSRGVNYGYTF. As DNA, the CDR3 is TGTGCCAGCAGCCGGGGGGTAAACTATGGCTACACCTTC.

This clonotype was counted at least ten times. The rearrangement uses TRBV7-2 and TRBJ1-6; D remains unclear. The CDR3 runs 13 residues. CDR1 SGHTA and CDR2 FQGNSA come from the germline V gene. V lost 3 bases to trimming and J lost 10 bases, with 10 bases between them. The CDR3 nucleotides read TGTGCCAGCAGCTTTTTCACCGACTCACCCCTCCACTTT. Amino acid sequence: CASSFFTDSPLHF.

This clonotype came up many times. The rearrangement joins TRBV24-1 to TRBJ2-2, with 10 bases aligning to TRBD1. The CDR3 covers 16 residues. Germline trimming cut 4 bases from V and 5 bases from J; bases unmatched to any gene: 6. Per germline, CDR1 KGHDR and CDR2 SFDVKD. CDR3 loop: CATSDPTGGPTGELFF. DNA of the CDR3: TGTGCCACCAGTGACCCGACAGGGGGCCCGACCGGGGAGCTGTTTTTT.

This clonotype was found many times. The chain uses TRBV7-2 and TRBJ2-7; D may correspond to TRBD1 or TRBD2 (5 bases each). Deletions cut 0 bases from V and 2 bases from J, with 11 bases between. Germline V gene lookup returns CDR1 SGHTA and CDR2 FQGNSA. The CDR3 has 15 amino acids. The CDR3 sequence: CASSLAGTETYEQYF. The CDR3 coding sequence is TGTGCCAGCAGCTTAGCCGGGACGGAAACCTACGAGCAGTACTTC.

The rearrangement links TRBV7-2 to TRBJ2-2, with D possibly called TRBD1 or TRBD2 (5 bases each). Trimming took off 3 bases at V and 2 bases at J, with 13 bases between the two ends. The CDR3 loop spans 16 amino acids. Germline CDR1 SGHTA, CDR2 FQGNSA. The CDR3 here is CASSFGAGSNTGELFF. CDR3 sequence (DNA): TGTGCCAGCAGCTTCGGGGCAGGTAGTAACACCGGGGAGCTGTTTTTT.

This clonotype was observed at least ten times. The J gene is TRBJ1-5, the V gene TRBV4-2, with D hard to call. Germline lookup yields CDR1 LGHNA and CDR2 YNFKEQ. The CDR3 is 14 amino acids. The V end was cut by 4 bases, the J end by 7 bases, with 14 bases between. CDR3 loop: CASSLVGSGQPQHF. CDR3 DNA sequence: TGTGCCAGCAGCCTCGTAGGGTCCGGCCAGCCCCAGCATTTT.

This clonotype has just a few counts. The chain couples TRBV29-1 to TRBJ2-5; 7 positions match TRBD2. Losses at the gene ends were 4 bases for V and 7 bases for J; bases not matched to a gene: 6. Per the germline V gene, CDR1 is SQVTM and CDR2 is ANQGSEA. CDR3 size: 12 residues. As DNA, the CDR3 is TGCAGCGTTGTGGGGGGGGGGGTGACCCAGTACTTC. Translated: CSVVGGGVTQYF.

This clonotype has a count of ten or more. The chain is built from TRBV7-2 and TRBJ2-3; D might be TRBD1 or TRBD2, each matching 5 bases. Germline assignment: CDR1 SGHTA and CDR2 FQGNSA. The ends were cut back, 4 bases at V and 0 bases at J, with 8 bases in the middle. The CDR3 consists of 14 residues. DNA for the CDR3: TGTGCCAGCAGCTGGGACCACAGCACAGATACGCAGTATTTT. It codes for CASSWDHSTDTQYF.